A selection of T cell receptor beta chains follows, all from one sample in a study of cytomegalovirus exposure and HLA in healthy donors. Assay: immunoSEQ multiplex PCR; the TCRdb copy retains only in-frame clones and omits some. The data contain 82,000 or so clones, around a tenth of them singletons. Sequenced material: PBMCs. Every receptor here comes from a man aged 60-69 years in good health and CMV-seropositive. The CDR3 runs from the conserved cysteine through the conserved F or W. The order of the fields is CDR3 DNA, CDR3 protein, J gene, D gene, clone size, V gene. A D gene is named only where the DNA matches it firmly. Part of the rows lack a size; the others show once, few, many or a class for expanded clones.

CDR3 DNA: TGTGCCAGCAGGGACAGGGGGCTCCTTCAGCATTTT
CDR3 protein: CASRDRGLLQHF
J gene: TRBJ1-5
D gene: TRBD1
clone size: few
V gene: TRBV28

CDR3 DNA: TGTGCCACCAGCAGAGATCGGCAGGGCAGGACCCAGTACTTC
CDR3 protein: CATSRDRQGRTQYF
J gene: TRBJ2-5
D gene: NA
clone size: few
V gene: TRBV15

CDR3 DNA: TGTGCCAGCAGTGAACAGGCAGGGGTAACGTTGGAGACCCAGTACTTC
CDR3 protein: CASSEQAGVTLETQYF
J gene: TRBJ2-5
D gene: NA
clone size: few
V gene: TRBV6-1

CDR3 DNA: TGTGCCAGCAGCTTAGCCGGGGGAGCTCGCGGCTATGGCTACACCTTC
CDR3 protein: CASSLAGGARGYGYTF
J gene: TRBJ1-2
D gene: NA
clone size: NA
V gene: TRBV13

CDR3 DNA: TGTGCCAGCAGCTACAGACTAGCGGATACGCAGTATTTT
CDR3 protein: CASSYRLADTQYF
J gene: TRBJ2-3
D gene: TRBD2
clone size: NA
V gene: TRBV7-2

CDR3 DNA: TGTGCCAGCAACACAGGTCACACTGAAGCTTTCTTT
CDR3 protein: CASNTGHTEAFF
J gene: TRBJ1-1
D gene: NA
clone size: few
V gene: TRBV6-1

CDR3 DNA: TGTGCCAGCAGCGCACAGGGGGCAGTCGAAAAACTGTTTTTT
CDR3 protein: CASSAQGAVEKLFF
J gene: TRBJ1-4
D gene: TRBD1
clone size: NA
V gene: TRBV6-1

CDR3 DNA: TGTGCCAGCAGTGGACTCGGCTCCTACAATGAGCAGTTCTTC
CDR3 protein: CASSGLGSYNEQFF
J gene: TRBJ2-1
D gene: NA
clone size: few
V gene: TRBV2

CDR3 DNA: TGTGCCAGCAGTGATTGGGGAGTCGCCTGCACAGATACGCAGTATTTT
CDR3 protein: CASSDWGVACTDTQYF
J gene: TRBJ2-3
D gene: NA
clone size: few
V gene: TRBV6-4

CDR3 DNA: TGTGCCAGTAACCCCCAGGGGGCGCTTCGCAATCAGCCCCAGCATTTT
CDR3 protein: CASNPQGALRNQPQHF
J gene: TRBJ1-5
D gene: TRBD1
clone size: NA
V gene: TRBV19

CDR3 DNA: TGTGCCAGCAGTGAACTACGGGTCAACTCACCCCTCCACTTT
CDR3 protein: CASSELRVNSPLHF
J gene: TRBJ1-6
D gene: NA
clone size: few
V gene: TRBV2

CDR3 DNA: TGTGCCAGCAGCCAAGACCCCGAAGGGACAGGCCTTGGTCGCACTGAAGCTTTCTTT
CDR3 protein: CASSQDPEGTGLGRTEAFF
J gene: TRBJ1-1
D gene: TRBD1
clone size: NA
V gene: TRBV4-2

CDR3 DNA: TGCGCCAGCAGCACACTAGCGGGGGGGCGCCAAGAGACCCAGTACTTC
CDR3 protein: CASSTLAGGRQETQYF
J gene: TRBJ2-5
D gene: TRBD2
clone size: NA
V gene: TRBV5-1

CDR3 DNA: TGTGCCAGCACCGGGACAGGGTACGGAGGAGAAAAACTGTTTTTT
CDR3 protein: CASTGTGYGGEKLFF
J gene: TRBJ1-4
D gene: TRBD1
clone size: NA
V gene: TRBV19

CDR3 DNA: TGTGCCAGCAGTTCGGGAGGGTCCTACGAGCAGTACTTC
CDR3 protein: CASSSGGSYEQYF
J gene: TRBJ2-7
D gene: TRBD2
clone size: few
V gene: TRBV27

CDR3 DNA: TGTGCCAGCAGTTTATACAGGGGGAGTAGTGAGCAGTTCTTC
CDR3 protein: CASSLYRGSSEQFF
J gene: TRBJ2-1
D gene: TRBD1
clone size: NA
V gene: TRBV28

CDR3 DNA: TGTGCCAGCTCACCCCTGGGGGGGAGTGAGCAGTACTTC
CDR3 protein: CASSPLGGSEQYF
J gene: TRBJ2-7
D gene: TRBD2
clone size: NA
V gene: TRBV18

CDR3 DNA: TGTGCCAGTAGTATTGAGACAGGGGCCGAGCAGTTCTTC
CDR3 protein: CASSIETGAEQFF
J gene: TRBJ2-1
D gene: TRBD1
clone size: few
V gene: TRBV19

CDR3 DNA: TGTGCCAGCAGGGGACAGGGCAAAGATACGCAGTATTTT
CDR3 protein: CASRGQGKDTQYF
J gene: TRBJ2-3
D gene: TRBD1
clone size: NA
V gene: TRBV28

CDR3 DNA: TGTGCCACCAGCAGGCGGAGGGTAGCATTCGAGACCCAGTACTTC
CDR3 protein: CATSRRRVAFETQYF
J gene: TRBJ2-5
D gene: NA
clone size: NA
V gene: TRBV15

CDR3 DNA: TGTGCCAGTAGTATCGGTGAAAAACTGTTTTTT
CDR3 protein: CASSIGEKLFF
J gene: TRBJ1-4
D gene: NA
clone size: NA
V gene: TRBV19

CDR3 DNA: TGTGCCTGTGAAATTGCAGGGGGCACTGAAGCTTTCTTT
CDR3 protein: CACEIAGGTEAFF
J gene: TRBJ1-1
D gene: TRBD1
clone size: few
V gene: TRBV30

CDR3 DNA: TGTGCCAGCACCTTCCTTGCGGGGGCGAGGGAGACCCAGTACTTC
CDR3 protein: CASTFLAGARETQYF
J gene: TRBJ2-5
D gene: NA
clone size: few
V gene: TRBV6-6

CDR3 DNA: TGTGCTAGCAGCTTTGGAGGGGGCGATGAGCAGTTCTTC
CDR3 protein: CASSFGGGDEQFF
J gene: TRBJ2-1
D gene: NA
clone size: NA
V gene: TRBV7-7

CDR3 DNA: TGTGCCAGCAGTTCCCCGGGGCGGGGAGAGGATGGCTACACCTTC
CDR3 protein: CASSSPGRGEDGYTF
J gene: TRBJ1-2
D gene: NA
clone size: NA
V gene: TRBV28

CDR3 DNA: TGTGCCAGCAGCTTAGATTCGTCAGGGGAAGAGACCCAGTACTTC
CDR3 protein: CASSLDSSGEETQYF
J gene: TRBJ2-5
D gene: NA
clone size: few
V gene: TRBV11-2

CDR3 DNA: TGTGCCAGCAGTGCCAGGGACACGAACACTGAAGCTTTCTTT
CDR3 protein: CASSARDTNTEAFF
J gene: TRBJ1-1
D gene: NA
clone size: few
V gene: TRBV28

CDR3 DNA: TGTGCCAGCAGCCTCGGACAGGCAACTAATGAAAAACTGTTTTTT
CDR3 protein: CASSLGQATNEKLFF
J gene: TRBJ1-4
D gene: TRBD1
clone size: NA
V gene: TRBV6-6

CDR3 DNA: TGTGCCATCACCCCGACAGTCCCCACGACTGAAGCTTTCTTT
CDR3 protein: CAITPTVPTTEAFF
J gene: TRBJ1-1
D gene: NA
clone size: NA
V gene: TRBV10-3

CDR3 DNA: TGTGCCAGCCAGCGAAGACAGGGGGCTGGGGAGACCCAGTACTTC
CDR3 protein: CASQRRQGAGETQYF
J gene: TRBJ2-5
D gene: TRBD1
clone size: few
V gene: TRBV7-9

CDR3 DNA: TGTGCCAGCAGCGCGACAGGGGATAAGGCCCCCTACAATGAGCAGTTCTTC
CDR3 protein: CASSATGDKAPYNEQFF
J gene: TRBJ2-1
D gene: TRBD1
clone size: few
V gene: TRBV9

CDR3 DNA: TGTGCCAGCAGTTACGCCAGTGGTGCAACTAATGAAAAACTGTTTTTT
CDR3 protein: CASSYASGATNEKLFF
J gene: TRBJ1-4
D gene: NA
clone size: NA
V gene: TRBV28

CDR3 DNA: TGTGCCAGCAGTTATTTGGGGGCGCACAACGAGCAGTACTTC
CDR3 protein: CASSYLGAHNEQYF
J gene: TRBJ2-7
D gene: NA
clone size: few
V gene: TRBV6-5

CDR3 DNA: TGTGCTAGCAGCTTCTCCGGGACAGAATACAATGAGCAGTTCTTC
CDR3 protein: CASSFSGTEYNEQFF
J gene: TRBJ2-1
D gene: TRBD1
clone size: NA
V gene: TRBV7-7

CDR3 DNA: TGTGCCAGCAGTAGGGGTGGCACCGGGGAGCTGTTTTTT
CDR3 protein: CASSRGGTGELFF
J gene: TRBJ2-2
D gene: NA
clone size: few
V gene: TRBV6-1

CDR3 DNA: TGTGCCAGCAGCTTAGGCAGGGGCGGCTATGGCTACACCTTC
CDR3 protein: CASSLGRGGYGYTF
J gene: TRBJ1-2
D gene: NA
clone size: few
V gene: TRBV7-8

CDR3 DNA: TGTGCCAGCAGTGATCCCGGGAGGGATGGCTACACCTTC
CDR3 protein: CASSDPGRDGYTF
J gene: TRBJ1-2
D gene: NA
clone size: few
V gene: TRBV6-1

CDR3 DNA: TGCAGCGTTGACCAGTCCCGGGACAGGGGGCGACGGGATCAGCCCCAGCATTTC
CDR3 protein: CSVDQSRDRGRRDQPQHF
J gene: TRBJ1-5
D gene: TRBD1
clone size: NA
V gene: TRBV29-1

CDR3 DNA: TGTGCCAGCAGTTACTACGGGGAGACCCAGTACTTC
CDR3 protein: CASSYYGETQYF
J gene: TRBJ2-5
D gene: NA
clone size: few
V gene: TRBV6-5

CDR3 DNA: TGTGCCAGCAGCAAGCAGGGACAGGGAGTGTATGGCTACACCTTC
CDR3 protein: CASSKQGQGVYGYTF
J gene: TRBJ1-2
D gene: TRBD1
clone size: few
V gene: TRBV7-3

CDR3 DNA: TGTGCCAGCAGCTTCGGGATGGGGGGAGAGCAGTACTTC
CDR3 protein: CASSFGMGGEQYF
J gene: TRBJ2-7
D gene: NA
clone size: NA
V gene: TRBV9

CDR3 DNA: TGTGCCAGCAGTGACTACTCATTAGAGAACTATGGCTACACCTTC
CDR3 protein: CASSDYSLENYGYTF
J gene: TRBJ1-2
D gene: NA
clone size: NA
V gene: TRBV6-1

CDR3 DNA: TGTGCCAGCAGCTTAGCGTTTGGGACAGTCTACAATGAGCAGTTCTTC
CDR3 protein: CASSLAFGTVYNEQFF
J gene: TRBJ2-1
D gene: TRBD1
clone size: NA
V gene: TRBV7-8

CDR3 DNA: TGTGCCAGCAGTCTGACTAGCGGGAGTACCCAGTACTTC
CDR3 protein: CASSLTSGSTQYF
J gene: TRBJ2-5
D gene: TRBD2
clone size: NA
V gene: TRBV25-1

CDR3 DNA: TGTGCCAGCAGTGGTCGGACAGGGAGTAATGAGCAGTTCTTC
CDR3 protein: CASSGRTGSNEQFF
J gene: TRBJ2-1
D gene: TRBD1
clone size: NA
V gene: TRBV2

CDR3 DNA: TGTGCCAGTAGTATAAGAGAAAGCTACGAGCAGTACTTC
CDR3 protein: CASSIRESYEQYF
J gene: TRBJ2-7
D gene: NA
clone size: few
V gene: TRBV19

CDR3 DNA: TGTGCCAGCAGCCGGAGGACAGGCCCTGGTTTCGATACGCAGTATTTT
CDR3 protein: CASSRRTGPGFDTQYF
J gene: TRBJ2-3
D gene: TRBD1
clone size: few
V gene: TRBV13

CDR3 DNA: TGTGCCAGTAGCCCGGGACAGGGAGACGCGAGGGTTCAGCCCCAGCATTTT
CDR3 protein: CASSPGQGDARVQPQHF
J gene: TRBJ1-5
D gene: TRBD1
clone size: few
V gene: TRBV19

CDR3 DNA: TGCGCCAGCAGCTTCCGGGACAGGGGGGTAAGTGGAAACACCATATATTTT
CDR3 protein: CASSFRDRGVSGNTIYF
J gene: TRBJ1-3
D gene: TRBD1
clone size: few
V gene: TRBV5-1

CDR3 DNA: TGTGCCAGCAGTGATCCTCACAGGGTTTCCGGGGAGCTGTTTTTT
CDR3 protein: CASSDPHRVSGELFF
J gene: TRBJ2-2
D gene: NA
clone size: few
V gene: TRBV25-1

CDR3 DNA: TGTGCCAGCATACCGGGACTAGCGACAGATACGCAGTATTTT
CDR3 protein: CASIPGLATDTQYF
J gene: TRBJ2-3
D gene: TRBD2
clone size: NA
V gene: TRBV7-9

CDR3 DNA: TGTGCCAGCAGTTGGGGCAGGGCTGGCTACACCTTC
CDR3 protein: CASSWGRAGYTF
J gene: TRBJ1-2
D gene: NA
clone size: few
V gene: TRBV2